This TCR beta chain was identified during a study of CD8+CD57+ T cells in acquired aplastic anemia. For the study at large: Mean DNA quantity obtained from sorted CD4+ and CD8+ cells was around 3.2 ug. CD4+ cells from healthy donors averaged around 10 million reads.

With respect to this clonotype: No antigen is known for it. With a much larger clone just one base away, this may be a read error.

The study, taken as a whole, reports: Patients had fewer than 35 CD8+ CDR3 sequences in common with controls (the shared set).

Using genomic DNA as the template, TCR beta VDJ and CDR3 profiling was carried out. TCRdb reanalysed the reads using MiXCR and keeps one entry per CDR3 protein. The sample lists a few hundred thousand distinct CDR3 sequences; 34% were seen once. The germline V gene has CDR1 DFQATT and CDR2 SNEGSKA (reference sequence). The CDR3 consists of 13 residues. Trimming stripped 3 bases from V and 3 bases from J, with 11 bases between. This clonotype originated in a human donor in good health, serving as a control. This chain uses TRBV20-1 with TRBJ1-1; D possibly corresponds to TRBD1 (5 bases). Sequenced material: sorted CD4+, CD8+, or CD8+CD57+ T cells (not recorded which) from PBMCs. For the CDR3, the DNA is TGCAGTGCTAGTCGGGCAGGGTACACTGAAGCTTTCTTT. It is translated as CSASRAGYTEAFF.